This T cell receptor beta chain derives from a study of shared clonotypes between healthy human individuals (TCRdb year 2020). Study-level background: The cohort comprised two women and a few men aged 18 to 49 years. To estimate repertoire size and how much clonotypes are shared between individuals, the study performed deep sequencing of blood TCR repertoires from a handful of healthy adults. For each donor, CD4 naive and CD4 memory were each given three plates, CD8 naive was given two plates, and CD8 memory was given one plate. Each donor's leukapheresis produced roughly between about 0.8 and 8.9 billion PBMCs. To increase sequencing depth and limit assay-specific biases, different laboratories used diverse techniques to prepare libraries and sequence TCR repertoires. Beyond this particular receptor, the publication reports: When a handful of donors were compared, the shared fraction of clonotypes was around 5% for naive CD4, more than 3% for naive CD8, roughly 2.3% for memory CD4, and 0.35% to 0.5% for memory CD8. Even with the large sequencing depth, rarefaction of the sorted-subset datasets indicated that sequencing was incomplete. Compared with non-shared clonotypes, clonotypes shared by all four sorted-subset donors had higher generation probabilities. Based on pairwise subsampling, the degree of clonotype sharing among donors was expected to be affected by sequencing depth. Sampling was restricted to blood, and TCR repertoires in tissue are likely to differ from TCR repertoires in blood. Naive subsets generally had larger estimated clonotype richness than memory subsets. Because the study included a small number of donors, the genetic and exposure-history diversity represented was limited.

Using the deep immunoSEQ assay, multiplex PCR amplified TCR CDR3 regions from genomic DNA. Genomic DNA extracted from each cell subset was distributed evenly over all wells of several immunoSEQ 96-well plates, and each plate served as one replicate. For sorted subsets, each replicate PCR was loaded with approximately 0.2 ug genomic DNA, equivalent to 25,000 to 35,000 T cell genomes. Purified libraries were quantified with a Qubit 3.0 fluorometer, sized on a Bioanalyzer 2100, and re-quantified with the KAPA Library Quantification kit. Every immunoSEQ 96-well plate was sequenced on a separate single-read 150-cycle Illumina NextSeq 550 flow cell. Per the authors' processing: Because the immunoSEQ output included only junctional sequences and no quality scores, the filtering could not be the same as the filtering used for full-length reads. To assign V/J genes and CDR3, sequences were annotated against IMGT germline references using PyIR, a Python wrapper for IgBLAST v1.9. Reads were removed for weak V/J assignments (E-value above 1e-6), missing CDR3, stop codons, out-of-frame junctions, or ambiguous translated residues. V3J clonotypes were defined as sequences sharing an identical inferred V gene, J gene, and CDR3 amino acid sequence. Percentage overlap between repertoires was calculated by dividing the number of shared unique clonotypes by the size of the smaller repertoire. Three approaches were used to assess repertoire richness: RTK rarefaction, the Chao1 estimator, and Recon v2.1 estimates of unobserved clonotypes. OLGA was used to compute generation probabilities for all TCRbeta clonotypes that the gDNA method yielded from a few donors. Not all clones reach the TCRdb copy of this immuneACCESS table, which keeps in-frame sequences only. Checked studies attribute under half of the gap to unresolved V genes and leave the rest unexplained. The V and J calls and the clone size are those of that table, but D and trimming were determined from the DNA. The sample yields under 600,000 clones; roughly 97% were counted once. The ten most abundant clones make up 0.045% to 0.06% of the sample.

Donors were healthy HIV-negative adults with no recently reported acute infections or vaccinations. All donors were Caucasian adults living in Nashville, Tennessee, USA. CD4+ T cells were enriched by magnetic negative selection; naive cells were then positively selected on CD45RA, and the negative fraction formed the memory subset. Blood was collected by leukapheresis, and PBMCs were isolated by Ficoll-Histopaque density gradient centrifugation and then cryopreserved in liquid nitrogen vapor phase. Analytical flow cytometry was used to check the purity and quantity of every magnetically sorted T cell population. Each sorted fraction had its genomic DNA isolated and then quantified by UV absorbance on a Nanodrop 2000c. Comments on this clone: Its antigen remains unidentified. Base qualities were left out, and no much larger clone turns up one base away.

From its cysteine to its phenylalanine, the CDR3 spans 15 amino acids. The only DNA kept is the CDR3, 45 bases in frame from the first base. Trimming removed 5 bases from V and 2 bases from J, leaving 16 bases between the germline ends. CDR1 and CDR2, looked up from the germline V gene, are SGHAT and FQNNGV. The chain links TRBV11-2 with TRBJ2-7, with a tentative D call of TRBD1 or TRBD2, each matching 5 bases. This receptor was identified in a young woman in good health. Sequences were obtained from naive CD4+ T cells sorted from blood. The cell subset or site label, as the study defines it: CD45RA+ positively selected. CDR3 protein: CASSAIRDRPYEQYF. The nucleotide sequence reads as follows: TGTGCCAGCAGCGCAATCCGGGACCGGCCCTACGAGCAGTACTTC.